Listed here are 16 T cell receptor beta chains from one sample, sequenced in a study of blood T cell repertoires in COVID-19. Clones were read by immunoSEQ multiplex PCR, and TCRdb kept only the in-frame ones, dropping some. The repertoire holds roughly 160,000 clones, with roughly four fifths as singletons. Input material: peripheral blood. The receptors derive from a man between 65 and 80 years old with active or convalescent COVID-19.

This clone was seen only once. This sequence joins TRBV9 and TRBJ2-1, with 7 positions matching TRBD2. The V gene's germline CDR1 is SGDLS and CDR2 YYNGEE. The ends lost 2 bases at V and 7 bases at J; junction bases unmatched: 12. The CDR3 spans 16 residues. CDR3 sequence (DNA): TGTGCCAGCAGCGTTGGGGGGGGACCTGCTGGAAATGAGCAGTTCTTC. It codes for CASSVGGGPAGNEQFF.

The chain combines TRBV30 with TRBJ1-2; D is undetermined. Germline CDR1 and CDR2: GTSNPN and SVGIG (reference sequence). The CDR3 length is 11 residues. V lost 6 bases to trimming and J lost 8 bases, with 13 bases between them. CDR3 nucleotide sequence: TGTGCCTGCTTGCGGGCGGGCGGCTACACCTTC. Protein sequence: CACLRAGGYTF.

V usage is TRBV3-1 (or the pseudogene TRBV3-2) and J usage is TRBJ2-1; 10 bases agree with TRBD2. Germline-derived CDR1 and CDR2 are LGHDT and YNNKEL (reference sequence). The V segment lost 1 base and the J segment 4 bases; nucleotides outside the gene matches: 7. The CDR3 is made up of 17 amino acids. The CDR3 DNA reads as TGTGCCAGCAGCCAAGCGAGTAGCGGGAGGAGTTACAATGAGCAGTTCTTC. Encoded protein: CASSQASSGRSYNEQFF.

This chain links TRBV9 with TRBJ1-1; tentatively, D is TRBD1 (5 bases). The length of the CDR3 is 13 residues. Germline CDR1 is SGDLS and CDR2 is YYNGEE. Between the trimmed V and J ends, which lost 0 bases and 5 bases, there was a span of 8 bases. Written as DNA, the CDR3 is TGTGCCAGCAGCGTAGGCAGGGTTACTGAAGCTTTCTTT. Its translation: CASSVGRVTEAFF.

This chain joins TRBV15 and TRBJ2-1; 7 positions agree with TRBD1. Germline V gives CDR1 LNHNV, CDR2 YYDKDF (reference sequence). This CDR3 has 14 amino acids. V lost 0 bases, J lost 7 bases, and 3 bases stayed unmatched. The DNA for the CDR3 is TGTGCCACCAGCAGAGAGCCCAGGGGGAATGAGCAGTTCTTC. Translating it yields CATSREPRGNEQFF. Full variable domain (missing parts from reference TRBV15 and TRBJ2-1): DAMVIQNPRYQVTQFGKPVTLSCSQTLNHNVMYWYQQKSSQAPKLLFHYYDKDFNNEADTPDNFQSRRPNTSFCFLDIRSPGLGDTAMYLCATSREPRGNEQFFGPGTRLTVL.

The chain has TRBV28 and TRBJ1-5; D is possibly TRBD1 (5 bases). Germline CDR1 and CDR2: MDHEN and SYDVKM. V was shortened by 5 bases and J by 6 bases, with 20 bases between the two germline ends. CDR3 length equals 16 residues. CDR3 sequence (DNA): TGTGCCAGCAGTCCTCGCGGGGCGGGGGGAAGTCAGCCCCAGCATTTT. Protein product: CASSPRGAGGSQPQHF.

The sample holds a few counts of this clone. V and J are TRBV29-1 and TRBJ2-7; D possibly corresponds to TRBD2 (6 bases). V lost 4 bases and J lost 0, with 10 bases in between. The CDR3 sequence is 13 residues long. Germline CDR1 SQVTM, CDR2 ANQGSEA. The chain's CDR3 is CSVAGLSSYEQYF. The CDR3 DNA sequence: TGCAGCGTTGCGGGACTTAGCTCCTACGAGCAGTACTTC.

The chain recombines TRBV5-4 with TRBJ2-7; D possibly corresponds to TRBD2 (6 bases). The CDR3 consists of 15 residues. Germline V lookup: CDR1 SGHNT, CDR2 YYREEE (reference sequence). Trimming took off 0 bases at V and 6 bases at J, with 16 bases between the two ends. The CDR3 protein is CASSLGVGAGSEQYF. DNA for the CDR3: TGTGCCAGCAGCTTGGGGGTAGGGGCGGGGTCCGAGCAGTACTTC.

The chain combines TRBV28 with TRBJ1-2; 12 bases fit TRBD1. The V gene's germline CDR1 is MDHEN and CDR2 SYDVKM. V gave up 2 bases and J gave up 7 bases; unmatched junction bases: 11. CDR3 length equals 17 residues. The CDR3 loop reads CASSLLSLGQGARGYTF. The CDR3 DNA sequence: TGTGCCAGCAGTTTACTCTCGTTGGGACAGGGGGCGCGTGGCTACACCTTC.

V usage is TRBV5-5 and J usage is TRBJ2-1; 9 nucleotides match TRBD2. Looked up from germline, CDR1 is SGHKS and CDR2 is YYEKEE (reference sequence). V was clipped by 2 bases and J by 5 bases; unmatched bases: 11. The CDR3 is 17 amino acids. CDR3 DNA: TGTGCCAGCAGCTTCCCCCTGAAGCGGGGGGTCGACAATGAGCAGTTCTTC. Its translation: CASSFPLKRGVDNEQFF.

In its sample, this clone was seen a few times. This sequence joins TRBV12-5 and TRBJ1-5; no firm D call. This CDR3 contains 12 residues. Germline V gene sequence: CDR1 LGHNT, CDR2 FRNRAP. The CDR3 bases are TGTGCGACGGACTTGAGCAATCAGCCCCAGCATTTT. Translated, it gives CATDLSNQPQHF. The whole variable domain, filled in from reference TRBV12-5 and TRBJ1-5, reads DARVTQTPRHKVTEMGQEVTMRCQPILGHNTVFWYRQTMMQGLELLAYFRNRAPLDDSGMPKDRFSAEMPDATLATLKIQPSEPRDSAVYFCATDLSNQPQHFGDGTRLSIL.

The chain couples TRBV28 to TRBJ2-7; 10 positions match TRBD1. Germline CDR1 is MDHEN and CDR2 is SYDVKM. J was trimmed by 3 bases and V by 4 bases; bases with no gene match: 9. CDR3 length equals 16 residues. This chain's CDR3 is CASSSPPGQGFYEQYF. CDR3 nucleotide sequence: TGTGCCAGCAGTTCTCCACCGGGACAGGGGTTCTACGAGCAGTACTTC. The variable domain in full, completed from reference TRBV28 and TRBJ2-7, reads DVKVTQSSRYLVKRTGEKVFLECVQDMDHENMFWYRQDPGLGLRLIYFSYDVKMKEKGDIPEGYSVSREKKERFSLILESASTNQTSMYLCASSSPPGQGFYEQYFGPGTRLTVT.

This chain uses TRBV6-5 with TRBJ2-1; 10 positions agree with TRBD2. V lost 5 bases to trimming and J lost 10 bases; unmatched junction nucleotides: 11. The CDR3 consists of 15 residues. Germline V lookup: CDR1 MNHEY, CDR2 SVGAGI. CDR3 sequence reads: CASSRRLAGDGEQFF. Here the CDR3 DNA reads TGTGCCAGCAGTCGGAGGCTAGCGGGGGATGGGGAGCAGTTCTTC.

The chain is built from TRBV11-1 and TRBJ2-7; 10 bases are shared with TRBD1. Germline V gives CDR1 SGHAT, CDR2 FQDESV (reference sequence). V was pared by 4 bases and J by 6 bases, with 9 bases of the junction left unmatched. The CDR3 is made up of 15 amino acids. The CDR3 is CASSSPGTGESEQYF. In nucleotides, the CDR3 is TGTGCCAGCAGCTCCCCCGGGACAGGGGAGTCCGAGCAGTACTTC.

The chain has TRBV18 and TRBJ2-3; 7 nucleotides agree with TRBD2. Germline-derived CDR1 and CDR2 are KGHSH and LQKENI. The CDR3 is made up of 15 amino acids. With V trimmed by 3 bases and J by 0 bases, 3 bases remained unmatched. CDR3 amino acids: CASSPAGVSTDTQYF. The DNA of the CDR3 is TGTGCCAGCTCACCCGCGGGGGTTAGCACAGATACGCAGTATTTT.

This chain joins TRBV7-2 and TRBJ1-5; 8 bases map to TRBD1. This CDR3 comprises 15 residues. Trimming at V came to 3 bases and at J to 6 bases, leaving 7 bases not matched to a gene. Germline lookup yields CDR1 SGHTA and CDR2 FQGNSA. CDR3 in amino acids: CASSFARGLGQPQHF. The CDR3 nucleotides read TGTGCCAGCAGCTTCGCCAGGGGGCTGGGTCAGCCCCAGCATTTT.